The 25 T cell receptor beta chains given below trace back to one sample, sequenced in a study of blood T cells in healthy people across ages. A second 7 to 11 cycle PCR used barcoded and J-beta primers. TCRdb reanalysed the 5' RACE reads using MiXCR and keeps one entry per CDR3 protein. The profile shows over a million distinct CDR3 sequences, around 59% of them singletons. The specimen was blood. These receptor sequences come from a young man in good health.

The chain uses TRBV24-1 and TRBJ2-3, with D uncertain. The V gene lost 6 bases and the J gene lost 4 bases, with 19 bases spanning the gap. CDR1 and CDR2 from the germline V gene are KGHDR and SFDVKD. This CDR3 is built from 16 residues. CDR3: CATSHSSFWGPDTQYF. CDR3 DNA sequence: TGTGCCACCAGTCACTCTAGTTTTTGGGGTCCAGATACGCAGTATTTT.

The J gene is TRBJ2-7, the V gene TRBV29-1; TRBD2 might be the D (6 bases). CDR3 length: 15 amino acids. Per the germline V gene, CDR1 is SQVTM and CDR2 is ANQGSEA. V was cut by 5 bases and J by 2 bases, with 19 bases left in between. Here the CDR3 reads CSVPLTGAGPYEQYF. CDR3 coding DNA: TGCAGCGTTCCCCTTACGGGAGCCGGGCCCTACGAGCAGTACTTC.

As DNA, the CDR3 is TGCAGCGTTCCTTCTGGGACAGGGAACGGCTACACCTTC. This gives the protein CSVPSGTGNGYTF. This chain links TRBV29-1 with TRBJ1-2; 9 nucleotides match TRBD1. The germline V gene has CDR1 SQVTM and CDR2 ANQGSEA. This CDR3 is 13 amino acids long. V trimming: 5 bases; J trimming: 8 bases; junction bases outside the gene matches: 9.

This clonotype was counted only a few times. The gene calls are TRBV14 and TRBJ2-3, with unresolved D. CDR3 size: 13 residues. V was trimmed by 0 bases and J by 4 bases, leaving 5 bases between them. Germline V gives CDR1 SGHDN, CDR2 FVKESK. The CDR3 protein is CASSQDMADTQYF. The CDR3, as DNA: TGTGCCAGCAGCCAAGATATGGCAGATACGCAGTATTTT.

The rearrangement uses TRBV4-1 and TRBJ1-1; D ambiguous. The germline V and J ends were trimmed by 1 base and 4 bases, with 13 bases remaining between them. The germline V gene encodes CDR1 MGHRA and CDR2 YSYEKL. This CDR3 has 15 amino acids. Here the CDR3 reads CASSQVSVFLTEAFF. The CDR3 DNA reads TGCGCCAGCAGCCAAGTTAGCGTCTTTCTCACTGAAGCTTTCTTT.

The chain carries TRBV11-3 and TRBJ2-3; perhaps TRBD2 as D (6 bases). V dropped 4 bases and J dropped 7 bases, with 18 bases sitting between them. Germline loops: CDR1 SGHNT, CDR2 YENEEA. This CDR3 has 15 amino acids. The CDR3 region has the DNA TGTGCCAGCAGCTACTCCGCGGGGACGCAATATACGCAGTATTTT. It translates to CASSYSAGTQYTQYF.

The chain links TRBV28 to TRBJ1-2; D call uncertain. CDR3 length: 11 amino acids. V shed 10 bases and J shed 7 bases, with 13 bases lying between them. Germline V gives CDR1 MDHEN, CDR2 SYDVKM. CDR3 DNA sequence: TGTGCCACCACGGGAATCGGTGGCTACACCTTC. It specifies CATTGIGGYTF.

The chain uses TRBV20-1 and TRBJ1-1; 7 bases are shared with TRBD1. This CDR3 contains 14 residues. The germline CDR1 and CDR2 sequences are DFQATT and SNEGSKA (reference sequence). Trimming took 1 base from V and 5 from J; bases not matched to a gene: 7. In DNA, the CDR3 is TGCAGTGCTAGAGTCCTTACACAGGGGACTGAAGCTTTCTTT. It yields the protein CSARVLTQGTEAFF.

The chain recombines TRBV5-1 with TRBJ2-1; 11 nucleotides match TRBD2. Germline assignment: CDR1 SGHRS and CDR2 YFSETQ. The CDR3 spans 15 residues. Trimming removed 2 bases from V and 7 bases from J; junction bases left unmatched: 5. In DNA, the CDR3 is TGCGCCAGCAGCTTTGAGCTAGCGGGGGGTAATGAGCAGTTCTTC. Protein: CASSFELAGGNEQFF.

A few counts support this clonotype. The chain links TRBV29-1 to TRBJ1-4; D is perhaps TRBD1 (6 bases). The V end lost 6 bases, the J end lost 4 bases, and 12 bases lay between the germline ends. Germline V gives CDR1 SQVTM, CDR2 ANQGSEA. This CDR3 contains 13 residues. The CDR3 region has the DNA TGCAGCGTGCAGGGGAGGGTTAATGAAAAACTGTTTTTT. Protein product: CSVQGRVNEKLFF.

The J gene is TRBJ2-1, the V gene TRBV27, with 11 nucleotides matching TRBD2. Germline-derived CDR1 and CDR2 are MNHEY and SMNVEV (reference sequence). The CDR3 totals 17 residues. V was pared by 6 bases and J by 6 bases, with 13 bases of the junction left unmatched. The CDR3 spells CASSRPLAGGRGNEQFF. The CDR3, as DNA: TGTGCCAGCAGCCGCCCTTTAGCGGGAGGGCGGGGCAATGAGCAGTTCTTC.

The sample holds a few counts of this clonotype. The chain has TRBV12-3 or TRBV12-4 and TRBJ2-3; D unclear. V lost 4 bases and J lost 8, with 16 bases in between. The CDR3 is 14 residues long. CDR3 sequence (DNA): TGTGCCAGCAGTTCCCTCCTCGCGCTGTCTACGCAGTATTTT. Translated, it gives CASSSLLALSTQYF.

The V gene is TRBV29-1, the J gene TRBJ2-2, with D possibly being TRBD1 (6 bases). This CDR3 comprises 14 residues. Germline CDR1 SQVTM, CDR2 ANQGSEA. V was trimmed by 8 bases and J by 0 bases, leaving 13 bases between them. The CDR3 spells CSFLRDTNTGELFF. As DNA, the CDR3 is TGCAGCTTCCTCCGGGACACGAACACCGGGGAGCTGTTTTTT.

This clonotype was counted only a few times. The chain carries TRBV27 and TRBJ2-1; TRBD2 agrees at 11 bases. The CDR3 loop spans 17 amino acids. CDR1 MNHEY and CDR2 SMNVEV come from the germline V gene (reference sequence). After removal of 6 bases from V and 6 bases from J, the junction contained 13 bases not matched to a gene. For the CDR3, the DNA is TGTGCCAGCAGATCCCACCAGGGGGGACTAGCGGTCAATGAGCAGTTCTTC. Its translation is CASRSHQGGLAVNEQFF.

This clonotype has more than one count but fewer than ten. V is TRBV20-1 and J is TRBJ2-5; possible D gene TRBD2, 6 bases. This CDR3 spans 15 amino acids. V gave up 5 bases and J gave up 4 bases, with 20 bases separating them. Germline values: CDR1 DFQATT, CDR2 SNEGSKA (reference sequence). As DNA, the CDR3 is TGCAGTGCTTCTAACGGTGGGACTCTGACAGAGACCCAGTACTTC. It encodes CSASNGGTLTETQYF.

This sequence joins TRBV5-1 and TRBJ2-3; 8 bases match TRBD2. Germline CDR1 and CDR2: SGHRS and YFSETQ. V was clipped by 2 bases and J by 4 bases; unmatched bases: 6. There are 15 residues in the CDR3. CDR3 residues: CASSFGTSVADTQYF. CDR3 sequence (DNA): TGCGCCAGCAGCTTCGGGACTAGTGTCGCAGATACGCAGTATTTT.

The V gene is TRBV20-1, the J gene TRBJ1-1, with no clear D. The CDR3 is 12 amino acids. The V gene lost 0 bases and the J gene lost 8 bases, with 10 bases spanning the gap. Looked up from germline, CDR1 is DFQATT and CDR2 is SNEGSKA (reference sequence). CDR3 in DNA: TGCAGTGCTAGAGATCTTTTGGGAGAAGCTTTCTTT. Its translation: CSARDLLGEAFF.

The V call is TRBV5-1, the J call TRBJ1-6; a weak D match, TRBD1 (5 bases). CDR1 is SGHRS, CDR2 YFSETQ, per germline. Trimming removed 1 base at V and 7 bases at J, with 12 bases between. There are 15 residues in the CDR3. CDR3 DNA sequence: TGCGCCAGCAGCTTGTTCGTCAGGGACAATTCACCCCTCCACTTT. Its translation is CASSLFVRDNSPLHF.

This clonotype was counted between two and nine times. The chain carries TRBV20-1 and TRBJ2-7; D unresolved. V lost 0 bases to trimming and J lost 3 bases, with 9 bases between them. The CDR3 length is 13 residues. CDR1 and CDR2 (germline): DFQATT, SNEGSKA (reference sequence). For the CDR3, the DNA is TGCAGTGCTAGAGAACCCACCAACTACGAGCAGTACTTC. This encodes CSAREPTNYEQYF.

This clonotype was recorded once. This chain connects TRBV18 to TRBJ2-1, with unresolved D. The length of the CDR3 is 15 residues. Trimming left V 3 bases short and J 4 bases short, with 13 bases between. The V gene's germline CDR1 is KGHSH and CDR2 LQKENI. The CDR3 bases are TGTGCCAGCTCACCTTCACTCAACAAATACAATGAGCAGTTCTTC. Its protein is CASSPSLNKYNEQFF.

DNA of the CDR3: TGTGCCAGCAGTATGGACCTAGCCAATGAGCAGTTCTTC. This codes for CASSMDLANEQFF. This chain joins TRBV27 and TRBJ2-1; perhaps TRBD2 as D (5 bases). Germline V gene data show CDR1 as MNHEY and CDR2 as SMNVEV (reference sequence). V shed 5 bases and J shed 6 bases, with 11 bases lying between them. The length of the CDR3 is 13 residues.

The chain combines TRBV11-2 with TRBJ2-4; D perhaps matches TRBD2 (6 bases). TRBJ2-7 matches the DNA end more closely, so the J call is doubtful. The germline V gene encodes CDR1 SGHAT and CDR2 FQNNGV. The CDR3 covers 14 residues. The CDR3 region has the DNA TGTGCCAGCAGCTTCGGCGGGGAGACCTACGAGCAGTACTTC. It specifies CASSFGGETYEQYF.

This clonotype has a handful of counts. V is TRBV6-2 or TRBV6-3 and J is TRBJ2-1; 11 nucleotides match TRBD2. Germline CDR1 MNHEY, CDR2 SVGEGT. The CDR3 totals 16 residues. V lost 5 bases to trimming and J lost 5 bases; unmatched junction nucleotides: 8. The CDR3 spells CASSDLAGGTHNEQFF. In DNA, the CDR3 is TGTGCCAGCAGTGACCTAGCGGGGGGTACTCACAATGAGCAGTTCTTC.

There are a few counts of this clonotype. J is TRBJ2-3 and V is TRBV2; D ambiguous. Germline V gives CDR1 SNHLY, CDR2 FYNNEI. The CDR3 consists of 13 residues. V was cut by 4 bases and J by 1 base, with 6 bases left in between. CDR3 sequence (DNA): TGTGCCAGCAGTGGTCGCCGCACAGATACGCAGTATTTT. Residues: CASSGRRTDTQYF.

The chain joins TRBV12-3 or TRBV12-4 to TRBJ1-4; D unclear. The CDR3 is 14 amino acids. The V end was cut by 2 bases, the J end by 10 bases, with 14 bases between. CDR3 loop: CASSLREYRGKLFF. CDR3 DNA sequence: TGTGCCAGCAGTTTACGGGAATACCGAGGAAAACTGTTTTTT.